This TCR beta chain is from a study of T cells in Graves' hyperthyroidism and ophthalmopathy. Absence of ophthalmopathy progression within 18 months defined stable Graves' hyperthyroidism. Fresh peripheral blood, roughly 10 ml, was the source of the PBMCs. Study-level points and caveats: The model forecast ophthalmopathy, anticipating it by a median approximately 6.2 months before onset. Blood also showed most of the thyroid clonotypes that were expanded above 0.001.

RNA transcripts served as the template for amplifying TCR beta CDR3 regions. During a first-round RT-PCR of the TCR CDR3, the HTBI primer set was used. TCRdb recomputed calls from the multiplex PCR reads with MiXCR, one row per CDR3 protein. Among about 480,000 distinct CDR3 sequences listed, around 15% were seen once. This clonotype was observed at least ten times. Its antigen remains unidentified. With 6 bases clipped from V and 6 bases from J, the junction kept 4 bases outside the gene matches. Germline-derived CDR1 and CDR2 are DFQATT and SNEGSKA (reference sequence). This CDR3 is built from 13 residues.

The chain couples TRBV20-1 to TRBJ2-1; 11 bases fit TRBD1. The source material was blood. The TCR originated in a young woman with Graves' hyperthyroidism. The CDR3 DNA is TGCAGTGCCCTCGGGACAGGGGGCAATGAGCAGTTCTTC. Protein sequence: CSALGTGGNEQFF.